Sequencing of this TCR beta chain was carried out in a study of blood T cell repertoires in COVID-19. Overall study context: In each case, the material was cDNA or gDNA derived from T cells, B-cell-depleted T cells, or PBMCs.

This clone came up once. Authors' methods: It was from reference gene primer amplification that nucleated cell counts were estimated. Clones were sequenced by immunoSEQ multiplex PCR, and TCRdb holds only the in-frame ones, with some missing. That table furnishes V, J and clone size, whereas the DNA furnished D and trimming. Counted here are approximately 97,000 clones, almost 80% occurring once; the ten biggest clones make up 9.8%. This clonotype originated in a man aged 55 to 70 with active or convalescent COVID-19. Sequenced: peripheral blood.

The CDR3 reads CAWSVNRGNQPQHF. CDR3 nucleotide sequence: TGTGCCTGGAGTGTAAACAGGGGCAATCAGCCCCAGCATTTT. V is TRBV30 and J is TRBJ1-5; weak D call: TRBD1 (6 bases). This CDR3 spans 14 amino acids. V gave up 0 bases and J gave up 2 bases, with 8 bases separating them. CDR1 is GTSNPN, CDR2 SVGIG, per germline (reference sequence).